These T cell receptor beta chains were read from a single sample in a study of OX40 agonist ivuxolimab in advanced cancers. Using immunoSEQ multiplex PCR, the repertoire was profiled, and TCRdb retains in-frame clones only, with some absent. Of tens of thousands of clones in the sample, 78% were seen once. The sample was CD4+ or CD8+ T cells sorted from blood, taken in a trial of the OX40 agonist ivuxolimab. The receptors here all came from an adult with an advanced solid tumor such as melanoma, head and neck, liver or kidney cancer. The CDR3 runs from the conserved cysteine through the conserved F or W. The order of the fields is CDR3 length, J gene, D gene, clone size, V gene, CDR3 DNA, CDR3 protein. The D gene is left open where the match is weak. Part of the rows lack a size; the others show once, few, many or a class for expanded clones.

cdr3_length: 13; j_call: TRBJ2-3; d_call: -; clone_size: -; v_call: TRBV29-1; cdr3_nt: TGCAGCGTTGAAGCGGGTCACGCAGATACGCAGTATTTT; cdr3_aa: CSVEAGHADTQYF
cdr3_length: 13; j_call: TRBJ2-3; d_call: -; clone_size: -; v_call: TRBV18; cdr3_nt: TGTGCCAGCTCGCCTGGGAGCTCAGATACGCAGTATTTT; cdr3_aa: CASSPGSSDTQYF
cdr3_length: 13; j_call: TRBJ2-2; d_call: TRBD1; clone_size: -; v_call: TRBV6-1; cdr3_nt: TGTGCCAGCAGGCTGACAGGGACCGGGGAGCTGTTTTTT; cdr3_aa: CASRLTGTGELFF
cdr3_length: 13; j_call: TRBJ2-7; d_call: -; clone_size: -; v_call: TRBV27; cdr3_nt: TGTGCCAGCAGCCCGGGGGGCGGATACGAGCAGTACTTC; cdr3_aa: CASSPGGGYEQYF
cdr3_length: 14; j_call: TRBJ2-3; d_call: TRBD2; clone_size: few; v_call: TRBV10-3; cdr3_nt: TGTGCCATCAGTGACGGCGGGAGAACAGATACGCAGTATTTT; cdr3_aa: CAISDGGRTDTQYF
cdr3_length: 15; j_call: TRBJ2-1; d_call: TRBD2; clone_size: -; v_call: TRBV6-1; cdr3_nt: TGTGCCAGCAGTGAAGGACTAGCGGGGGGGAATGAGCAGTTCTTC; cdr3_aa: CASSEGLAGGNEQFF
cdr3_length: 15; j_call: TRBJ2-5; d_call: -; clone_size: -; v_call: TRBV28; cdr3_nt: TGTGCCAGCAGTTCCCCGGGGTGGCTGGGGGAGACCCAGTACTTC; cdr3_aa: CASSSPGWLGETQYF
cdr3_length: 15; j_call: TRBJ1-5; d_call: -; clone_size: -; v_call: TRBV9; cdr3_nt: TGTGCCAGCAGCGTAGGGTCGGGGGGCGGTCAGCCCCAGCATTTT; cdr3_aa: CASSVGSGGGQPQHF
cdr3_length: 12; j_call: TRBJ1-2; d_call: -; clone_size: few; v_call: TRBV28; cdr3_nt: TGTGCCAGCAGTTTAAACAGGGAAGGCTACACCTTC; cdr3_aa: CASSLNREGYTF
cdr3_length: 12; j_call: TRBJ2-2; d_call: -; clone_size: few; v_call: TRBV27; cdr3_nt: TGTGCCAGCAGTTTAAAGGCCGGGGAGCTGTTTTTT; cdr3_aa: CASSLKAGELFF
cdr3_length: 14; j_call: TRBJ2-2; d_call: TRBD2; clone_size: -; v_call: TRBV30; cdr3_nt: TGTGCCTGGAACGTCCGGGGGGGTACCGGGGAGCTGTTTTTT; cdr3_aa: CAWNVRGGTGELFF
cdr3_length: 15; j_call: TRBJ1-5; d_call: -; clone_size: few; v_call: TRBV5-5; cdr3_nt: TGTGCCAGCAGCTTGGGAGGGGATCCCCATCAGCCCCAGCATTTT; cdr3_aa: CASSLGGDPHQPQHF
cdr3_length: 18; j_call: TRBJ2-2; d_call: TRBD2; clone_size: -; v_call: TRBV28; cdr3_nt: TGTGCCAGCAGCGAACCTAGCGGGAGGGCCTCAGGGACCGGGGAGCTGTTTTTT; cdr3_aa: CASSEPSGRASGTGELFF
cdr3_length: 13; j_call: TRBJ1-2; d_call: -; clone_size: -; v_call: TRBV7-9; cdr3_nt: TGTGCCAGCAGCTTAGACGGATTCCTCGGCTACACCTTC; cdr3_aa: CASSLDGFLGYTF
cdr3_length: 19; j_call: TRBJ2-1; d_call: TRBD2; clone_size: -; v_call: TRBV28; cdr3_nt: TGTGCCAGCAGTTTGGAAGAGGGGGGAGGGTCGGGAGGGCGGAATGAGCAGTTCTTC; cdr3_aa: CASSLEEGGGSGGRNEQFF
cdr3_length: 17; j_call: TRBJ1-2; d_call: TRBD1; clone_size: -; v_call: TRBV16; cdr3_nt: TGTGCCAGCAGCCAATTGGGCCCGGATACAGGGGATGGCGGCTACACCTTC; cdr3_aa: CASSQLGPDTGDGGYTF
cdr3_length: 11; j_call: TRBJ2-3; d_call: -; clone_size: -; v_call: TRBV6-6; cdr3_nt: TGTGCCAGCAGTTACGCAGATACGCAGTATTTT; cdr3_aa: CASSYADTQYF
cdr3_length: 13; j_call: TRBJ1-1; d_call: -; clone_size: -; v_call: TRBV5-1; cdr3_nt: TGCGCCAGCAGCTTGTATGGGGGGGCTGAAGCTTTCTTT; cdr3_aa: CASSLYGGAEAFF
cdr3_length: 14; j_call: TRBJ1-3; d_call: -; clone_size: -; v_call: TRBV7-8; cdr3_nt: TGTGCCAGCAGCTCAGAGACCATCGGAAACACCATATATTTT; cdr3_aa: CASSSETIGNTIYF
cdr3_length: 15; j_call: TRBJ2-3; d_call: -; clone_size: once; v_call: TRBV14; cdr3_nt: TGTGCCAGCAGCCCCCGGGGTCGGGACACAGATACGCAGTATTTT; cdr3_aa: CASSPRGRDTDTQYF
cdr3_length: 14; j_call: TRBJ2-3; d_call: TRBD1; clone_size: -; v_call: TRBV28; cdr3_nt: TGTGCCAGCAGTTTCCTACAGGGGACAGATACGCAGTATTTT; cdr3_aa: CASSFLQGTDTQYF
cdr3_length: 14; j_call: TRBJ1-6; d_call: TRBD1; clone_size: few; v_call: TRBV6-6; cdr3_nt: TGTGCCAGCACCCCAGGACAGGATAATTCACCCCTCCACTTT; cdr3_aa: CASTPGQDNSPLHF